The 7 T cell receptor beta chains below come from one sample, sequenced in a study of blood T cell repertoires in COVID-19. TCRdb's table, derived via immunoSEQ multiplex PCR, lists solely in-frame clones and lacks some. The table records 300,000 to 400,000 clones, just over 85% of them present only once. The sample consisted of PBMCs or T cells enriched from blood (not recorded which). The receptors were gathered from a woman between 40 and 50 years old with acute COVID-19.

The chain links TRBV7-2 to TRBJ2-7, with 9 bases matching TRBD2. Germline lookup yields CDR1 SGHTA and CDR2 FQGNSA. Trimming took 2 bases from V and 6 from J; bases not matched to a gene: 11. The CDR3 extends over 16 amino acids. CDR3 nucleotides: TGTGCCAGCAGCTTAAGCGGGGGGTCCCCCCGTCCCGAGCAGTACTTC. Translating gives CASSLSGGSPRPEQYF.

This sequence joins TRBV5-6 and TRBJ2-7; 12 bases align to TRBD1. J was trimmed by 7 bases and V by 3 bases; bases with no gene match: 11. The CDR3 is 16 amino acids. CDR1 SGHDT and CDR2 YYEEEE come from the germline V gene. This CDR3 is CASSWGTGQGAREQYF. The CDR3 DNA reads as TGTGCCAGCAGCTGGGGGACGGGACAGGGGGCGAGAGAGCAGTACTTC.

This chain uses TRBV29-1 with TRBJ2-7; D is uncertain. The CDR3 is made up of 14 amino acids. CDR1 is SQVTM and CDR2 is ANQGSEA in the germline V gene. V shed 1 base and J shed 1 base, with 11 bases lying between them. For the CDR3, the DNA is TGCAGCGTTGAAGTGGTACAGCCTTCCTACGAGCAGTACTTC. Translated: CSVEVVQPSYEQYF.

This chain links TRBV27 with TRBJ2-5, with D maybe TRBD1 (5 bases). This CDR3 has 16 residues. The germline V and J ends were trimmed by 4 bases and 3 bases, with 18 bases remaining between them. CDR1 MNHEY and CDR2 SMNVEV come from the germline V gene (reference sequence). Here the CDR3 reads CASSSTQTATKETQYF. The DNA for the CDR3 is TGTGCCAGCAGTTCAACTCAGACAGCAACCAAAGAGACCCAGTACTTC.

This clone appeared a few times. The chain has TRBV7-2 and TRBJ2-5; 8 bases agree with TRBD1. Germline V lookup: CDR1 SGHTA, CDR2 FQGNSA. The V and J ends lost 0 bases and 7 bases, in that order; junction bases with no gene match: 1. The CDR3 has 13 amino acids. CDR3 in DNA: TGTGCCAGCAGCTTAGCTGACAGGGGGACCCAGTACTTC. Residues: CASSLADRGTQYF. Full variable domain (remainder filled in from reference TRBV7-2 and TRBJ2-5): GAGVSQSPSNKVTEKGKDVELRCDPISGHTALYWYRQSLGQGLEFLIYFQGNSAPDKSGLPSDRFSAERTGGSVSTLTIQRTQQEDSAVYLCASSLADRGTQYFGPGTRLLVL.

Here the CDR3 DNA reads TGTGCCAGCTCACCCCGGACTAGCGGGGGCCCCTCCTACAATGAGCAGTTCTTC. Residues: CASSPRTSGGPSYNEQFF. V usage is TRBV18 and J usage is TRBJ2-1, with TRBD2 identical over 13 bases. After removal of 3 bases from V and 0 bases from J, the junction contained 5 bases not matched to a gene. The CDR3 sequence is 18 residues long. CDR1 and CDR2 (germline): KGHSH, LQKENI.

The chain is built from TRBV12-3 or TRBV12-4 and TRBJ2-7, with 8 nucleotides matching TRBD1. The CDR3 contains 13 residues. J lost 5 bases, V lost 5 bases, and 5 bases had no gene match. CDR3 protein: CASSLDRGHEQYF. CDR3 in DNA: TGTGCCAGCAGTCTAGACAGGGGCCACGAGCAGTACTTC.